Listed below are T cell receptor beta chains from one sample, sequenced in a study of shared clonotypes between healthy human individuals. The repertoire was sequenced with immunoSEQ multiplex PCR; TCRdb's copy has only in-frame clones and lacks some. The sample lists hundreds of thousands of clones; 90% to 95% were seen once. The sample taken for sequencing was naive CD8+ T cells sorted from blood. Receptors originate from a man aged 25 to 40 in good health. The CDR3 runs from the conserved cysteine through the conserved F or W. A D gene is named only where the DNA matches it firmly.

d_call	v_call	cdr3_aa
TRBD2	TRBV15	CATSRTAGLAGGETQYF
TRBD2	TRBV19	CASSVTSGSHYEQYF
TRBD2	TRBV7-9	CASSGSGGLRETQYF
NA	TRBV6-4	CASSDFGHGAQETQYF
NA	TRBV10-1	CASSESDSLKTYEQYF
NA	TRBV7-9	CATEAPGLNQPQHF
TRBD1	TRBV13	CASSWTGGQAYEQYF
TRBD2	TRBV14	CASSLRLASYNEQFF
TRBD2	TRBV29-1	CNQPGLAINEQFF
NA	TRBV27	CASTPSGSYEQYF
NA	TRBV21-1	CASSNRLAGADEQFF
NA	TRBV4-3	CASSQDGSVNQPQHF
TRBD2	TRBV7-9	CASSVGLAAYNEQFF
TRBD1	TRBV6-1	CASSGDRVDYYEQYF
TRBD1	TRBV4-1	CASSQDARQGYNEQFF
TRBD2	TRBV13	CASSPGTSGSPDYEQYF
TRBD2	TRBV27	CASSFRGLAGGPGTDTQYF
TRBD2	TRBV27	CASSLGGGRRDTQYF
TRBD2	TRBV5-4	CASSLAGGSGSLTDTQYF
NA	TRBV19	CASSIYPSGANVLTF
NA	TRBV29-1	CSVGPLRQSNGYTF
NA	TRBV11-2	CASSTPPDRRSNYGYTF
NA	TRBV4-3	CASSQDVVAGQSSYNEQFF
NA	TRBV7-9	CASSRTQADNEQFF
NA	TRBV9	CASSVDAGRTDTQYF
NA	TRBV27	CASSPSSGSSSGANVLTF
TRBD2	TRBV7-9	CASSIGTSGSGPNTGELFF
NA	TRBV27	CASLAGRHTEAFF
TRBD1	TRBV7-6	CASSPFGTGYGYTF
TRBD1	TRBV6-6	CASRAGTAMNTEAFF
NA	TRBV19	CASRLKAGGSSSTDTQYF
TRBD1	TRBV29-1	CSALTLTGGGSNEKLFF
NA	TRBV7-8	CASSARRSTDTQYF
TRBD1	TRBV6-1	CASRDGTGRLHEQYF
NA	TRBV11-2	CASSLRGGGNEQFF
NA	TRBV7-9	CASSSPWSGTPTYEQYF
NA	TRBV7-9	CASTGRGDTEAFF
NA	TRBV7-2	CASSPTLETQYF
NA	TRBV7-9	CASSLGVNIQYF
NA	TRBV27	CASSLLDYTEAFF
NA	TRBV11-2	CASSLDPLQGEQFF
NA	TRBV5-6	CASSLRHRVAYTDTQYF
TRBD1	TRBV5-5	CAYKTTGVGNQPQHF